What follows describes a single T cell receptor (beta chain). Each CDR3 protein is one row after TCRdb ran MiXCR on the PCR reads. The sample records approximately 77,000 distinct CDR3 sequences, approximately 54% being singletons. These data are taken from a study of CDR3 diversity in severe acne. This CDR3 is 18 amino acids long. V dropped 3 bases and J dropped 0; count of bases not matched to a gene: 8. CDR1 is ENHRY, CDR2 SYGVKD, per germline. Input material: blood. The rearrangement uses TRBV10-3 and TRBJ2-3; 11 bases map to TRBD2. The receptor was isolated from a male donor with severe acne vulgaris. CDR3 sequence reads: CAISDWLAGGLSTDTQYF. The CDR3 nucleotides are TGTGCCATCAGTGATTGGCTAGCGGGAGGCCTAAGCACAGATACGCAGTATTTT.